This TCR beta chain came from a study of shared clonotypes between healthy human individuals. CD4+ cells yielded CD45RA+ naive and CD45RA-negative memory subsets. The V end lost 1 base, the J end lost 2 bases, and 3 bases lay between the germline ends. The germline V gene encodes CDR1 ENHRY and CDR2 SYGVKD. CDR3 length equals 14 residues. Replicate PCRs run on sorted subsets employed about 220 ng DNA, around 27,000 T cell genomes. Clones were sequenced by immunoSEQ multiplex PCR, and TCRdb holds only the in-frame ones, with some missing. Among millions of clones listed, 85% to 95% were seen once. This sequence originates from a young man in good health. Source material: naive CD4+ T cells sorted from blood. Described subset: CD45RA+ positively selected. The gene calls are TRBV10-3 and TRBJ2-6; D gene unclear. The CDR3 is CAISELAGANVLTF. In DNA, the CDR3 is TGTGCCATCAGTGAGTTGGCTGGGGCCAACGTCCTGACTTTC.